This T cell receptor (beta chain) was sequenced in a study of cytomegalovirus exposure and HLA in healthy donors. Across the whole study: Most donors, less than 85% of approximately 400 genotyped, fell in the Caucasian-associated ancestry cluster.

This clone was counted once. Its antigen is as yet unknown. CDR1 and CDR2 from the germline V gene are MNHNS and SASEGT. This CDR3 is built from 13 residues. Trimming took off 8 bases at V and 7 bases at J, with 15 bases between the two ends. Whole-study findings and limits: A reported reduction in N-insertions relative to the 666-donor mean was seen in an Asian-associated ancestry cluster in a later analysis. The majority of TCR sequences were rare, yet some public TCRs appeared in many donors.

This PCR relied on a set of 60 Vbeta primers and 13 Jbeta primers. Clones were sequenced by immunoSEQ multiplex PCR, and TCRdb holds only the in-frame ones, with some missing. Here the sample spans about 230,000 clones, under 90% being singletons. J is TRBJ2-1 and V is TRBV6-1; possibly TRBD1 for D (6 bases). Material: PBMCs. The TCR comes from a human donor in good health. The CDR3: CASGQTFPNEQFF. CDR3 in DNA: TGTGCCAGCGGACAGACGTTTCCTAATGAGCAGTTCTTC.